This TCR beta chain originates from a study of blood T cell repertoires in COVID-19. At the level of the study: Both acute and convalescent COVID-19 samples were obtained from the United States, Italy and Spain.

Authors' processing steps: By means of reference gene primer amplification, nucleated cell counts were estimated. Produced via immunoSEQ multiplex PCR; TCRdb's table is partial and in-frame only. That table supplies the V and J calls and clone size; D and trimming were determined from the DNA. The profile covers tens of thousands of clones, with 65% to 85% appearing a single time and roughly 20% taken by the ten largest. The sequenced material came from peripheral blood. This clonotype originated in a man older than 75 with active or convalescent COVID-19.

CDR3 sequence (DNA): TGCGCCAGCAGGGGTCTAGCGGGAGGCCCCAGTGAGCAGTTCTTC. Translated: CASRGLAGGPSEQFF. The chain carries TRBV10-1 and TRBJ2-1; 11 nucleotides agree with TRBD2. Germline V CDR1 and CDR2: WNHNN, SYGVQD (reference sequence). V lost 6 bases to trimming and J lost 9 bases; unmatched junction nucleotides: 10. The CDR3 extends over 15 amino acids.